This T cell receptor beta chain was obtained from a study of cytomegalovirus exposure and HLA in healthy donors (dated by TCRdb to the late 2010s). For the wider study: An earlier analysis of roughly 570 of the donors reported about 260 Gb of sequence data and approximately 120 million unique TCR beta sequences obtained from some 170 million T cells. Approximately 330 gigabases of sequencing data and around 80 million unique TCR sequences made up an early release that covered 500 to 700 HLA-typed donors. Of the roughly 410 genotyped donors, approximately 81% were placed in the genetic ancestry cluster associated with self-reported Caucasian donors. The study aimed to test whether cataloging public T cell receptors could reveal signatures of past pathogen exposure. The T cell repertoires of roughly 660 subjects were profiled by immunosequencing and related to cytomegalovirus serostatus. In addition to the first cohort of about 650 subjects, a separate validation cohort of approximately 130 different subjects was used. To predict cytomegalovirus infection status, the study brought together high-throughput TCR immunosequencing, statistical association of individual TCRs with disease status, and machine learning. A later analysis re-analyzed previously published TCR beta repertoires from 600 to 850 donors and added high-resolution HLA genotyping to study TCR occurrence patterns. The later analysis used no new phenotypic data to find candidate immune exposures, relying instead on TCR beta sequences and their occurrence across donors. In an earlier analysis of 587 of the donors, high-throughput TCR beta sequencing was used to judge whether each TCR beta V gene segment behaved as functional or pseudogenic. Donor age, sex, ethnicity and CMV serostatus were compiled alongside the repertoire data. A later genetic analysis used genome-wide SNP genotypes for about three fifths of the 666 donors, treating that subset as a discovery cohort. All discovery cohort repertoires had been generated using a single sequencing platform. Both class I and class II loci were covered by HLA typing, at four-digit resolution. Typing coverage differed by locus: A, B, C, DRB1 and DQB1 were typed in roughly 629-630 donors, DQA1 in 500 to 550, DPA1 in some 610, and DPB1 in 400 to 490. Several DR-DQ haplotypes were handled as single units for association and clustering because linkage in the cohort was strong. On average, roughly 240,000 unique TCR beta nucleotide sequences were sequenced per donor among 300 to 500 genotyped donors of the cohort, with 15% to 20% of those sequences being non-productive. Findings and caveats that apply to the study as a whole: Roughly uniform sequencing depth across donors was assumed in presence/absence analyses, although this assumption may not hold. According to a later genetic analysis, donors in an Asian-associated ancestry cluster had fewer N-insertions in productive TCRs than the approximately 610-donor mean. Only TCR beta chains were sequenced in this cohort, and the absence of alpha or paired-chain data limited detectable features. At a false discovery rate of 0.05, a later analysis linked roughly 17,000 TCR beta sequences to specific HLA alleles. A group of highly shared sequence variants was considered likely to be a technical artifact of the sequencing pipeline. It was suggested by the authors that the approach could potentially be generalized to other disease states and immunological phenotypes. A later analysis reported that several top co-occurrence clusters appeared linked to parvovirus B19, influenza, CMV and Epstein-Barr virus. Broadly in line with IMGT annotations, most TCR beta V segments showed up in productive rearrangements about 90% or about 30% of the time in an earlier analysis of several hundred of the donors. A few of the identified cytomegalovirus-associated TCR beta chains were confirmed in vitro to be specific for cytomegalovirus antigens. In the study, about 150 TCR beta chains were listed as associated with cytomegalovirus. Most TCR sequences were observed very rarely across donors, whereas some public TCRs were present in many individuals. In a later analysis, the rate of TCR association differed among HLA loci, with DRB1 alleles having the most associated TCRs and HLA-C alleles having the fewest. Cytomegalovirus status was reported to be diagnosed by the classifier with high specificity and sensitivity in both the original and validation cohorts. A further reported finding was that TCR beta sequences accurately predicted the HLA-A and HLA-B alleles for most subjects in the first cohort. An association between a missense DCLRE1C variant and V-gene and J-gene trimming of TCR beta chains was found in a later genetic analysis and replicated in an independent cohort. Assigning TCR associations to individual alleles was difficult when HLA alleles, especially DR and DQ, strongly co-occurred. Because the 87-base-pair reads could not distinguish some IMGT-functional V segments, including TRBV6-2 and TRBV6-3, those segments were excluded. HLA typing was unavailable for some donors at each locus, so association tests used only the typed subset. The earlier analysis of about 600 of the donors excluded some 15 rarely observed V segments, including chromosome 9 orphons, because counts were too low. Linkage disequilibrium might explain the correlated functional status among segregating V segments, but an unknown experimental factor could not be excluded. In a later analysis, HLA-associated TCR beta chains showed more clonal expansion and lower generation probabilities than non-associated chains that were equally common. For the cohort, immune exposure information was limited to CMV serostatus. Most CMV-associated TCR beta chains appeared to be HLA-restricted in a later analysis, and the HLA associations seemed to be driven largely by CMV exposure.

For CDR1 and CDR2, the germline V gene lists SGHAT and FQNNGV. V loses 2 bases at its end and J loses 9 bases; junction bases beyond the gene matches: 11. Including cysteine and phenylalanine, the CDR3 has 16 amino acids. Of the read, only the CDR3 DNA is kept; its 48 bases are in frame from base 1. The cohort was made up of 666 healthy bone marrow donors. All cohort members were sampled while nominally healthy, although unrecorded immune exposures were likely present. The donor tested CMV seropositive and was one of the 289 seropositive cohort members. Each donor provided a peripheral blood sample, and peripheral blood mononuclear cells were used for TCR beta sequencing. Genomic DNA was extracted from the blood cell samples with the Qiagen DNeasy Blood Extraction Kit. Library generation was performed with the immunoSEQ multiplex PCR assay. The multiplex PCR relied on a mix of 60 forward primers for TCR Vbeta segments and 13 reverse primers for TCR Jbeta segments. The CDR3 region of rearranged TCR beta genes was amplified from genomic DNA by a multiplex PCR assay. The Illumina HiSeq System was used to sequence the amplified TCR beta libraries as 87-base-pair reads. Per the source publication's procedure: In a later analysis, some 80 million unique TCR beta chains were counted across the approximately 620 repertoires, and some 10 million of these chains were shared by at least two donors. A nearest-neighbor algorithm error-corrected the raw reads and collapsed the reads into unique sequences, merging closely related sequences to remove PCR and sequencing errors. V, D and J gene segments were assigned by aligning CDR3 sequences to IMGT reference sequences. For a sequence to be retained, at least a six-nucleotide match to both a V gene segment and a J gene segment was required. Rearrangements were called productive when the CDR3 lacked stop codons and stayed in frame with V and J; all others were non-productive. Following IMGT convention, CDR3 was defined as the stretch from the second conserved V-encoded cysteine up to the conserved J-encoded phenylalanine. The earlier analysis of 587 of the donors excluded any sequence lacking an unambiguous match to a single V gene segment. In an earlier analysis of roughly 600 of the donors, a V segment was called functional when productive rearrangements were above 56.7%, and segregating when the standard deviation between donors exceeded 5%. A statistical classification framework was developed to diagnose cytomegalovirus status using the catalog of TCR beta chain sequences. In a later analysis, TCR nucleotide sequences were compared against IMGT/GENE-DB human TR gene sequences so that V and J genes could be assigned. Using the TCRdist pipeline, a later analysis assigned CDR3 sequences along with most-parsimonious VDJ recombination scenarios. In a later analysis, every TCR beta chain was defined by the combination of its CDR3 amino acid sequence and its V-gene family, and reads without a unique V-gene family were dropped. As a way to deal with suspected cross-contamination and a sequencing artifact, a later analysis dropped roughly 600 nucleotide sequences that were highly shared and had low generation probability. In a later analysis, a clonal expansion index was calculated for each public chain from normalized within-repertoire ranks of inferred template counts. In a later analysis, generation probabilities were computed with a VDJ recombination model fitted to out-of-frame rearrangements, and the resulting probabilities were checked against IGoR. In a later analysis, TCR-TCR, TCR-HLA and TCR-CMV co-occurrence was scored with hypergeometric tests, and a repertoire-size bias correction was applied to TCR pairs. In a later analysis, false discovery rates were estimated by permuting HLA or CMV assignments 20 times. In a later analysis, co-occurring TCRs were grouped using DBSCAN, and TCRdist sequence similarity was added for clustering within HLA-allele-positive subsets. Co-occurrence clustering excluded repertoires with fewer than 30,000 or more than 120,000 public chains, plus five with anomalous nucleotide sharing. In its TCRdb copy, this immuneACCESS table keeps in-frame sequences only and misses some clones. Where compared with another copy, unresolved V genes explain less than half of these, and the others have no known cause. That table supplies the V and J calls and clone size; D and trimming were determined from the DNA. The table for this sample records around 140,000 clones. The ten largest clones capture about 1.5% of the sample.

About this clone itself: Its antigen has not been determined.

Sequenced: PBMCs. Recombination joined TRBV11-2 with TRBJ2-1; 9 bases in the middle match TRBD2. The TCR comes from a woman aged 40 to 50 in good health and CMV-seropositive. The DNA reads as follows: TGTGCCAGCAGCTTAAGGGTTAGCGGGAGTGGTTTTGAGCAGTTCTTC. Translated, it gives CASSLRVSGSGFEQFF.